Here is one T cell receptor (beta chain) with its context. In this sample, this clonotype turned up once. Its antigen has not been determined. Mismatch with germline at one junction end may stem from a read error. This record belongs to a study of blood T cells in healthy people across ages (dated by TCRdb to between 2015 and 2016). Study-wide context: Template switching captured roughly one uniquely barcoded TCR beta cDNA molecule per two T cells in model experiments. Using deep sequencing normalized with unique cDNA molecular identifiers, the study measured how TCR beta repertoire diversity changes with age. The donors were split into four age groups: young (average around 15 years), middle-aged (about 40), aged (about 56) and long-lived (approximately 80). To avoid experimental bias, donors of different ages were randomly spread across the sequencing lanes. Two additional independent replicas of 1 million unique cDNA reads from the same blood draw were analyzed for two donors (one aged 18 to 30 and one aged 80 or older).

The donors were about 40 Caucasian individuals from Russia, aged roughly 6 to 95 years, who were systemically healthy. Each donor gave around 9.5 milliliters of peripheral blood, collected into EDTA-treated Vacutainer tubes. Ficoll-Paque density-gradient centrifugation was used to isolate PBMCs, with at least 6.5 million per sample. Total RNA, at least 6 micrograms per sample, was extracted from PBMCs with Trizol reagent. The percentages of naive CD45RAhigh/CD27high T cells were determined by flow cytometry on a PBMC aliquot from every donor. Broad study findings and their caveats: Because profiling used bulk unsorted PBMCs, naive and antigen-experienced compartments could not be compared conclusively. There was a strong correlation between observed TCR beta diversity and the percentage of naive T cells measured by flow cytometry. As age increased, observed TCR beta diversity per million T cells dropped in a roughly linear way, and a significant reduction was already evident by age 40. Estimates of total diversity from one million sequenced T cells were regarded as lower bounds and underestimates. Because the CMV infection status of the donors was unknown, age-related changes in expanded clonotypes may potentially have been confounded. The long-lived group showed more naive CD4+ T cells, fewer expanded clones and increased TCR diversity than the aged group, suggesting age selection.

The library was built by means of 5' RACE. Instrument on record: Illumina HiSeq 2500. A second roughly 6 to 11 cycle PCR used a sample-barcoded 5' primer and a J-beta primer mix. A unique molecular identifier was introduced onto each TCR beta cDNA molecule by a template-switch 5' adaptor carrying 12 random nucleotides. Each sample yielded at least 3 million CDR3-containing paired-end reads. First-strand cDNA was synthesized from all RNA with the Mint cDNA synthesis kit, primed by a TRBC-specific oligonucleotide. All cDNA was treated with uracil-DNA glycosylase and then went through a first 18-cycle PCR with the universal primers M1SS and BC2_uni_R. From the authors' description of their analysis: For normalization, 1 million high-quality reads, each with a distinct molecular identifier, were randomly selected from each sample. Instead of being binned into consensus sequences, reads that shared molecular identifiers were thrown out. CDR3 identification, clonotype clustering and error correction used MiTCR with a Q25 quality threshold and the strictest error-elimination algorithm. Lower-bound total TCR beta diversity was estimated with a nonparametric unseen species model using Euler transformation. TCRdb applied fastp at Q25 and MiXCR to the public reads, then kept only in-frame beta chains. Entries are consolidated by CDR3 protein sequence, retaining the most common genes and DNA. TCRdb, not the authors, supplied the V and J calls. This sample holds about 1.8 million distinct CDR3 sequences; 40% to 55% were observed only once. The top ten clonotypes cover less than 2.5% of the sample.

CDR1 and CDR2, looked up from the germline V gene, are MNHEY and SVGEGT. Spanning cysteine to phenylalanine, the CDR3 consists of 13 amino acids. Only the CDR3 portion is preserved as DNA: 39 bases, with reading frame beginning at the first base. This clonotype originated in a woman aged 40 to 50 in good health. The source material was blood. The chain was built from TRBV6-2 or TRBV6-3 and TRBJ2-7; the junction holds 7 bases that match TRBD1. The DNA sequence reads TGTGCCACCAGTAAAGGGACAGCCTACGAGCAGTACTTC. Translated, this gives CATSKGTAYEQYF.